These 21 T cell receptor beta chains were sequenced from one sample in a study of OX40 agonist ivuxolimab in advanced cancers. Profiled with immunoSEQ multiplex PCR; TCRdb holds only in-frame clones, not every one. This sample has tens of thousands of clones, with around 80% found just once. The sequences come from CD4+ or CD8+ T cells sorted from blood, collected in a trial of the OX40 agonist ivuxolimab. These receptor sequences come from an adult with an advanced solid tumor such as melanoma, head and neck, liver or kidney cancer.

The V gene is TRBV5-6, the J gene TRBJ2-7, with D possibly called TRBD1 or TRBD2 (5 bases each). Trimming left V 7 bases short and J 2 bases short, with 13 bases between. Germline CDR1 reads SGHDT; CDR2 reads YYEEEE. The CDR3 contains 13 residues. The DNA for the CDR3 is TGTGCCAGCCAACCACGAGGGGCCTACGAGCAGTACTTC. Translation gives CASQPRGAYEQYF.

This chain connects TRBV4-1 to TRBJ1-6, with 10 bases matching TRBD1. From germline, CDR1 is MGHRA and CDR2 YSYEKL. V lost 2 bases and J lost 7; bases outside the gene matches: 5. The CDR3 spans 16 residues. The CDR3 region is CASSQTPGQGNSPLHF. The CDR3 DNA reads as TGCGCCAGCAGCCAAACACCGGGACAGGGGAATTCACCCCTCCACTTT.

The chain employs TRBV27 and TRBJ1-1; TRBD1 might be the D (5 bases). From germline, CDR1 is MNHEY and CDR2 SMNVEV (reference sequence). The CDR3 extends over 14 amino acids. V was trimmed by 0 bases and J by 5 bases, leaving 10 bases between them. This chain's CDR3 is CASSLSPGLTEAFF. CDR3 DNA: TGTGCCAGCAGTTTATCCCCAGGGCTGACTGAAGCTTTCTTT.

V usage is TRBV5-6 and J usage is TRBJ2-7; D assignment may be TRBD1 or TRBD2 (5 bases each). CDR3 length equals 17 residues. The V gene's germline CDR1 is SGHDT and CDR2 YYEEEE. Deletions cut 4 bases from V and 3 bases from J, with 23 bases between. The CDR3 DNA reads as TGTGCCAGCAGCCCCGGGGCCACCAATTACGAGTACTACGAGCAGTACGTC. It encodes CASSPGATNYEYYEQYV.

This clone was counted only a few times. The chain carries TRBV27 and TRBJ2-7; D perhaps matches TRBD1 (5 bases). V shed 8 bases and J shed 0 bases, with 11 bases lying between them. In germline, CDR1 is MNHEY, CDR2 SMNVEV (reference sequence). The length of the CDR3 is 13 residues. The CDR3 nucleotides are TGTGCCAGCGGATACAGGAGCTCCTACGAGCAGTACTTC. Amino acid sequence: CASGYRSSYEQYF.

Only a few counts were recorded for this clone. The chain couples TRBV19 to TRBJ2-3; the D gene is possibly TRBD2 (6 bases). V dropped 5 bases and J dropped 2 bases, with 20 bases sitting between them. Germline CDR1 is LNHDA and CDR2 is SQIVND (reference sequence). The CDR3 is made up of 17 amino acids. The CDR3 reads CASSVLWGREATDTQYF. The CDR3 nucleotides are TGTGCCAGTAGTGTTTTGTGGGGCAGGGAGGCCACAGATACGCAGTATTTT.

A single count supports this clone. The chain couples TRBV27 to TRBJ2-2; 12 bases align to TRBD2. Germline V lookup: CDR1 MNHEY, CDR2 SMNVEV (reference sequence). The V gene end was trimmed by 10 bases and the J gene end by 1 base; junction bases not matched to a gene: 4. The CDR3 has 15 residues. This chain's CDR3 is CATRTSGVNTGELFF. As DNA, the CDR3 is TGTGCCACTCGGACTAGCGGGGTGAACACCGGGGAGCTGTTTTTT.

In its sample, this clone was seen once. The rearrangement links TRBV11-2 to TRBJ2-7; 7 bases fit TRBD2. Unmatched junction bases numbered 8, after V lost 1 base and J lost 5 bases. The CDR3 is 15 amino acids. Germline CDR1 is SGHAT and CDR2 is FQNNGV. The CDR3 bases are TGTGCCAGCAGCTTAGGCGGGGGTCCGAGGAACGAGCAGTACGTC. Residues: CASSLGGGPRNEQYV.

This clone came up once. This chain links TRBV7-3 with TRBJ2-2, with D possibly matching TRBD2 (5 bases). V was pared by 5 bases and J by 2 bases, with 12 bases between. Germline V CDR1 and CDR2: SGHTA, FQGTGA. CDR3 size: 15 residues. As DNA, the CDR3 is TGTGCCAGCAGCACGGGGAGAGATAACACCGGGGAGCTGTTTTTT. It encodes CASSTGRDNTGELFF.

The genes are TRBV7-9 and TRBJ1-4; tentatively, D is TRBD1 (6 bases). The CDR3 is made up of 14 amino acids. Trimming left V 5 bases short and J 7 bases short, with 14 bases between. CDR1 and CDR2 (germline): SEHNR, FQNEAQ (reference sequence). CDR3 nucleotide sequence: TGTGCCAGCAGCCAGGGGAATAGGTTTGAAAAACTGTTTTTT. Translated: CASSQGNRFEKLFF.

This clone was seen a single time. The genes are TRBV29-1 and TRBJ1-2, with 9 positions matching TRBD1. This CDR3 is 13 amino acids long. Trimming took 2 bases from V and 8 from J; bases not matched to a gene: 6. Germline assignment: CDR1 SQVTM and CDR2 ANQGSEA. This CDR3 reads CSVERQGGVGYTF. DNA of the CDR3: TGCAGCGTTGAAAGACAGGGGGGTGTGGGCTACACCTTC.

The CDR3 coding sequence is TGTGCTAGTGGTAAACAGGGGGCGGGCTCCTACAATGAGCAGTTCTTC. Its protein product is CASGKQGAGSYNEQFF. The chain employs TRBV12-5 and TRBJ2-1, with 9 bases matching TRBD1. The germline CDR1 and CDR2 sequences are LGHNT and FRNRAP. This CDR3 is built from 16 residues. The V and J ends lost 5 bases and 0 bases, in that order; junction bases with no gene match: 5.

This chain links TRBV28 with TRBJ1-4; D not resolved. V lost 6 bases, J lost 3 bases, and 11 bases lay in between. CDR3 length equals 14 residues. In germline, CDR1 is MDHEN, CDR2 SYDVKM. CDR3 region: CASRKGISNEKLFF. As DNA, the CDR3 is TGTGCCAGCAGGAAGGGTATTTCTAATGAAAAACTGTTTTTT.

The chain combines TRBV7-9 with TRBJ2-3; tentatively, D is TRBD2 (6 bases). The CDR3 consists of 15 residues. Between the trimmed V and J ends, which lost 5 bases and 3 bases, there was a span of 15 bases. In germline, CDR1 is SEHNR, CDR2 FQNEAQ (reference sequence). In DNA form, the CDR3 reads TGTGCCAGCAGCGTATATCTGGGGGGTACAGATACGCAGTATTTT. It codes for CASSVYLGGTDTQYF.

This CDR3 is CASSPRGGLGANVLTF. CDR3 coding DNA: TGTGCCAGCTCTCCCCGGGGAGGGCTCGGGGCCAACGTCCTGACTTTC. This chain connects TRBV27 to TRBJ2-6; 7 bases line up with TRBD2. The CDR3 loop spans 16 amino acids. J lost 4 bases, V lost 8 bases, and 11 bases had no gene match. Germline V gene sequence: CDR1 MNHEY, CDR2 SMNVEV (reference sequence). Together with reference TRBV27 and TRBJ2-6, the CDR3 gives the full variable domain: EAQVTQNPRYLITVTGKKLTVTCSQNMNHEYMSWYRQDPGLGLRQIYYSMNVEVTDKGDVPEGYKVSRKEKRNFPLILESPSPNQTSLYFCASSPRGGLGANVLTFGAGSRLTVL.

V and J are TRBV27 and TRBJ1-2; possible D gene TRBD1, 6 bases. From germline, CDR1 is MNHEY and CDR2 SMNVEV (reference sequence). The CDR3 loop spans 12 amino acids. V was pared by 2 bases and J by 7 bases, with 8 bases between. DNA for the CDR3: TGTGCCAGCAGTTTAAGGGGGGCTGGCTACACCTTC. Residues: CASSLRGAGYTF.

The chain is built from TRBV5-8 and TRBJ2-1, with a possible D match to TRBD2 (6 bases). The V end was cut by 5 bases, the J end by 4 bases, with 16 bases between. CDR1 is SGHTS, CDR2 YDEGEE, per germline. This CDR3 has 15 residues. CDR3 region: CASSLLALRYNEQFF. CDR3 DNA sequence: TGTGCCAGCAGTCTCCTAGCGCTTCGATACAATGAGCAGTTCTTC.

This chain joins TRBV6-6 and TRBJ2-7; 11 positions agree with TRBD1. CDR1 MNHNY and CDR2 SVGAGI come from the germline V gene (reference sequence). This CDR3 is 15 amino acids long. Trimming cost V 4 bases and J 1 base; bases outside gene matches: 3. DNA for the CDR3: TGTGCCAGCAGTTCCCGGGACAGGGGGTCCTACGAGCAGTACTTC. Residues: CASSSRDRGSYEQYF.

This rearrangement joins TRBV7-2 to TRBJ2-7; D gene uncertain. CDR3 size: 13 residues. The V end was cut by 5 bases, the J end by 6 bases, with 14 bases between. The germline V gene encodes CDR1 SGHTA and CDR2 FQGNSA. The CDR3 here is CASSPDPKGEQYF. The CDR3 DNA sequence: TGTGCCAGCAGCCCCGACCCTAAAGGCGAGCAGTACTTC.

As DNA, the CDR3 is TGTGCCAGTCGGACAGGGATTTCCTACGAGCAGTACTTC. It is translated as CASRTGISYEQYF. This sequence joins TRBV28 and TRBJ2-7, with 8 bases matching TRBD1. The CDR3 is 13 residues long. The germline V gene encodes CDR1 MDHEN and CDR2 SYDVKM. Unmatched junction bases numbered 5, after V lost 9 bases and J lost 1 base.

This clone showed up just once. V usage is TRBV19 and J usage is TRBJ2-1; 8 bases match TRBD1. CDR3 length equals 16 residues. V trimming: 1 base; J trimming: 0 bases; junction bases outside the gene matches: 2. CDR1 and CDR2 (germline): LNHDA, SQIVND (reference sequence). The DNA of the CDR3 is TGTGCCAGTAGTATAGTAGGGACAGGCTCCTACAATGAGCAGTTCTTC. It encodes CASSIVGTGSYNEQFF. Using reference TRBV19 and TRBJ2-1 for the parts outside the CDR3, the full variable domain is DGGITQSPKYLFRKEGQNVTLSCEQNLNHDAMYWYRQDPGQGLRLIYYSQIVNDFQKGDIAEGYSVSREKKESFPLTVTSAQKNPTAFYLCASSIVGTGSYNEQFFGPGTRLTVL.